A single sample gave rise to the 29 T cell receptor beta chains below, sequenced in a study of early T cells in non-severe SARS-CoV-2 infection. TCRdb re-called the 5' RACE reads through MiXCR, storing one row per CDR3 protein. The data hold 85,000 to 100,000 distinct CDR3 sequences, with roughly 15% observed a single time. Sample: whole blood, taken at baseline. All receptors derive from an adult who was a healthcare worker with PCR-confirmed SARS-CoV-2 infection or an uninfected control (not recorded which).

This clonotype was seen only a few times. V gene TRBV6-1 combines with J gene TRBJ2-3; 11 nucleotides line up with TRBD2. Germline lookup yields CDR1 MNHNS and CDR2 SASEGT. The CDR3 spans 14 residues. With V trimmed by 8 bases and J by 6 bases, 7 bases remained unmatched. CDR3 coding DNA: TGTGCCAGCTGGATAGCGGGAGGGCCGGATACGCAGTATTTT. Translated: CASWIAGGPDTQYF.

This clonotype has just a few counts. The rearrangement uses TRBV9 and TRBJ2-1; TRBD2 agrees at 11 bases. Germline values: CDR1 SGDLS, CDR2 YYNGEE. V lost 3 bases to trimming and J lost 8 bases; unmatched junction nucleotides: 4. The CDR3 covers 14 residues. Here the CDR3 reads CASSASGRSDEQFF. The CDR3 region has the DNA TGTGCCAGCAGCGCTAGCGGGAGGTCCGATGAGCAGTTCTTC.

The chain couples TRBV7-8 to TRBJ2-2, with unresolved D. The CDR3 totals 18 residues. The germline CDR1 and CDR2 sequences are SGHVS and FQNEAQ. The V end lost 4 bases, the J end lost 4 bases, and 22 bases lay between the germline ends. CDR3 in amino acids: CASSSLPRAWRVTGELFF. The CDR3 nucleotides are TGTGCCAGCAGCTCCCTCCCCCGGGCGTGGCGAGTCACCGGGGAGCTGTTTTTT.

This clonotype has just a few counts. The CDR3 here is CASSLTQGAEGGNTIYF. The CDR3 nucleotides are TGTGCCAGCAGTCTAACCCAGGGGGCTGAAGGTGGAAACACCATATATTTT. V usage is TRBV28 and J usage is TRBJ1-3, with 8 bases identical to TRBD1. The CDR3 spans 17 residues. Germline lookup yields CDR1 MDHEN and CDR2 SYDVKM. J lost 3 bases, V lost 5 bases, and 12 bases had no gene match.

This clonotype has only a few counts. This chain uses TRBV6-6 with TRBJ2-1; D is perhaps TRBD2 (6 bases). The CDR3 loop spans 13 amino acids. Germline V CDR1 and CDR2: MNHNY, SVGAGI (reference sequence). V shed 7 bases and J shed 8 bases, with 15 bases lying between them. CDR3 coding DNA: TGTGCCAGCAACCGACTAGGGCGGGATGAGCAGTTCTTC. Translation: CASNRLGRDEQFF.

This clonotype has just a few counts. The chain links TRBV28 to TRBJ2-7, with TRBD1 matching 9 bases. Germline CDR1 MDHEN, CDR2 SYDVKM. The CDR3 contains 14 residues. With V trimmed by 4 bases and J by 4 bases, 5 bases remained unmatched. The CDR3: CASSSGTGRYEQYF. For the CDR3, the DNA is TGTGCCAGCAGTTCCGGGACAGGGAGGTACGAGCAGTACTTC.

This chain's CDR3 is CSAASGTDGTQYF. The CDR3 DNA sequence: TGCAGTGCCGCCTCCGGGACCGACGGGACCCAGTACTTC. The chain couples TRBV20-1 to TRBJ2-5; D may match TRBD1 or TRBD2 (5 bases each). V lost 6 bases, J lost 7 bases, and 18 bases lay in between. The CDR3 loop spans 13 amino acids. CDR1 DFQATT and CDR2 SNEGSKA come from the germline V gene (reference sequence).

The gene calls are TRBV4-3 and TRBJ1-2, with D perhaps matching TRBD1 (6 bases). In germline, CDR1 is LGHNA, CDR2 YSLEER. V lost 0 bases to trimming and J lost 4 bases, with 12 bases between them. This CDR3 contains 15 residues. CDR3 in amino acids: CASSQDGRDTYGYTF. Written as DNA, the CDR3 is TGCGCCAGCAGCCAAGATGGAAGGGACACCTATGGCTACACCTTC.

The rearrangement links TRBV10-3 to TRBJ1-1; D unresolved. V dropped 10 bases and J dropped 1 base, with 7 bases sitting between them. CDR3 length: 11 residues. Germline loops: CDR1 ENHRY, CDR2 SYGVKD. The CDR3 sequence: CATGRNTEAFF. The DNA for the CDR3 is TGTGCCACCGGGCGGAACACTGAAGCTTTCTTT.

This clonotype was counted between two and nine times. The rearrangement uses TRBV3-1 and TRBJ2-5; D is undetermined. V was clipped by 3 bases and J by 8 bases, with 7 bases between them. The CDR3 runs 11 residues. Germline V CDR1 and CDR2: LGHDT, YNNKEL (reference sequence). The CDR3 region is CASSQRGTQYF. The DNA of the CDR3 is TGTGCCAGCAGCCAGCGTGGTACCCAGTACTTC.

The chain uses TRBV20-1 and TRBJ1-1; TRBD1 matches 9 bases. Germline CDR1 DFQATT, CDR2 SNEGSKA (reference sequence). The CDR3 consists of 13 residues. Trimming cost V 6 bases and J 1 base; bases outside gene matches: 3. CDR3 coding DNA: TGCAGTGCGAGGGACAGGGCGAACACTGAAGCTTTCTTT. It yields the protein CSARDRANTEAFF.

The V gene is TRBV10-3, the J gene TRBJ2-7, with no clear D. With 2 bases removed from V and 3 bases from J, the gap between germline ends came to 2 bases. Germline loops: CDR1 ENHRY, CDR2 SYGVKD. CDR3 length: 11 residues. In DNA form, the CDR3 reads TGTGCCATCAGTGAGAACTACGAGCAGTACTTC. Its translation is CAISENYEQYF.

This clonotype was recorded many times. The CDR3 reads CAWSRESNYGYTF. The CDR3 DNA sequence: TGTGCCTGGTCCCGGGAGTCTAACTATGGCTACACCTTC. This chain joins TRBV30 and TRBJ1-2, with D hard to call. Germline V gene data show CDR1 as GTSNPN and CDR2 as SVGIG (reference sequence). Trimming stripped 5 bases from V and 0 bases from J, with 10 bases between. The length of the CDR3 is 13 residues.

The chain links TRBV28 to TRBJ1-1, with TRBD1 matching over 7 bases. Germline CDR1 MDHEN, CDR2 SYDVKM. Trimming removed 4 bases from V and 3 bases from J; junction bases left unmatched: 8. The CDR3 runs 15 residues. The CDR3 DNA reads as TGTGCCAGCAGTTCACCGGGACAGCGCGACACTGAAGCTTTCTTT. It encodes CASSSPGQRDTEAFF.

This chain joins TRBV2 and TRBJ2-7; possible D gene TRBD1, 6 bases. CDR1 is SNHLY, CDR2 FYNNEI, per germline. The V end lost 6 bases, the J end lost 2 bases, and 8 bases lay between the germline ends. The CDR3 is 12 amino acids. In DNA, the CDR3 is TGTGCCAGCAGGGACAGACCCTACGAGCAGTACTTC. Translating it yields CASRDRPYEQYF. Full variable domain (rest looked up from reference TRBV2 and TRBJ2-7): EPEVTQTPSHQVTQMGQEVILRCVPISNHLYFYWYRQILGQKVEFLVSFYNNEISEKSEIFDDQFSVERPDGSNFTLKIRSTKLEDSAMYFCASRDRPYEQYFGPGTRLTVT.

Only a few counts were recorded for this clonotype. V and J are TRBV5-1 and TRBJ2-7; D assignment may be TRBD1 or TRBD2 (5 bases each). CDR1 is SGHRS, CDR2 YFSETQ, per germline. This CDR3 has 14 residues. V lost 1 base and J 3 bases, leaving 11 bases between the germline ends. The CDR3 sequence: CASSLTGRGYEQYF. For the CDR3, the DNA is TGCGCCAGCAGCTTGACGGGACGGGGCTACGAGCAGTACTTC.

This CDR3 is CASSDSTTGELFF. The CDR3 nucleotides read TGTGCCAGCAGTGACTCGACAACCGGGGAGCTGTTTTTT. The chain uses TRBV6-4 and TRBJ2-2, with no clear D. The germline V gene has CDR1 MRHNA and CDR2 SNTAGT. The length of the CDR3 is 13 residues. V was clipped by 0 bases and J by 5 bases, with 4 bases between them.

This CDR3 is CASSVWGGQETQYF. CDR3 coding DNA: TGTGCCAGCAGTGTGTGGGGAGGGCAAGAGACCCAGTACTTC. The rearrangement joins TRBV6-1 to TRBJ2-5, with 7 bases identical to TRBD2. V gave up 4 bases and J gave up 2 bases; unmatched junction bases: 4. Germline V lookup: CDR1 MNHNS, CDR2 SASEGT. The CDR3 loop spans 14 amino acids.

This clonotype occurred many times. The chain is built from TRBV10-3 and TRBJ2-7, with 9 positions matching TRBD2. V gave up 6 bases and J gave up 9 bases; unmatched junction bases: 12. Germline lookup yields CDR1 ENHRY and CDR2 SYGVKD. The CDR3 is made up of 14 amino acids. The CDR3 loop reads CAISPFGREGTQYF. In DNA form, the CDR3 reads TGTGCCATCAGCCCCTTCGGGCGGGAGGGAACGCAGTACTTC.

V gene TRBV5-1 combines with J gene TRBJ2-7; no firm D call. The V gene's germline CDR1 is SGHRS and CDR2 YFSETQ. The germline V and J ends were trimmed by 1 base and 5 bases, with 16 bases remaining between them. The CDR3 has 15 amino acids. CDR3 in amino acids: CASSLRREGPDEQYF. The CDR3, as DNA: TGCGCCAGCAGCTTGCGAAGGGAAGGACCCGACGAGCAGTACTTC.

In DNA, the CDR3 is TGTGCCACCAGTGATCGTGGACTAGCAGGAGATACGCAGTATTTT. It yields the protein CATSDRGLAGDTQYF. The J gene is TRBJ2-3, the V gene TRBV24-1, with 8 positions matching TRBD2. CDR3 length: 15 residues. Trimming took 3 bases from V and 5 from J; bases not matched to a gene: 6. Per the germline V gene, CDR1 is KGHDR and CDR2 is SFDVKD.

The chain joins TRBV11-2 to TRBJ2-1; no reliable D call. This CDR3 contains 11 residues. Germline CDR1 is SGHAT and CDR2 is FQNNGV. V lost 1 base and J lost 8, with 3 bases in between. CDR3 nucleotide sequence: TGTGCCAGCAGCTTAGTTTATGAGCAGTTCTTC. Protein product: CASSLVYEQFF.

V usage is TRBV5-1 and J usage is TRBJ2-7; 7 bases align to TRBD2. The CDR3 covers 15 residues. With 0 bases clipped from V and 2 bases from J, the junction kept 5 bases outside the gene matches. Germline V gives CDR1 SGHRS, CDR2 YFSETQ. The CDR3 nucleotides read TGCGCCAGCAGCTTGGATGCGGGAGCGGCCTACGAGCAGTACTTC. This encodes CASSLDAGAAYEQYF.

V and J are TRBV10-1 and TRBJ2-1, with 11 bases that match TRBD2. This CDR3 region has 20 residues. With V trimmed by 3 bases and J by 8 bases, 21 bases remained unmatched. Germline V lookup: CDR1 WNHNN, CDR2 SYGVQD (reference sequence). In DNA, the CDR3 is TGCGCCAGCAGTGACTCCCGTACTAGCGGGAGTTTTGGAACCCGGGATGAGCAGTTCTTC. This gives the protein CASSDSRTSGSFGTRDEQFF.

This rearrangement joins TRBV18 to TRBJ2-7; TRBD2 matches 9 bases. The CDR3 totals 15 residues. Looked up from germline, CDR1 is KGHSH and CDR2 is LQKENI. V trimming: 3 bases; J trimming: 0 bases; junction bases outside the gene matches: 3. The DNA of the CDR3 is TGTGCCAGCTCACCCGGGACTAGCTCCTCCTACGAGCAGTACTTC. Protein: CASSPGTSSSYEQYF.

CDR3 residues: CATSDWRQGIYNEQFF. The CDR3 DNA reads as TGTGCCACCAGTGATTGGAGACAGGGGATCTACAATGAGCAGTTCTTC. This chain joins TRBV24-1 and TRBJ2-1, with 8 nucleotides matching TRBD1. J gave up 3 bases and V 2 bases, and 5 bases lay outside the gene matches. This CDR3 contains 16 residues. Germline V gene data show CDR1 as KGHDR and CDR2 as SFDVKD.

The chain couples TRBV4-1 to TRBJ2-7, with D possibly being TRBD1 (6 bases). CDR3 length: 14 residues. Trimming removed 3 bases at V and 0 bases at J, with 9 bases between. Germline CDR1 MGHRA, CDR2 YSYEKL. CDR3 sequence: CASSQTGTSYEQYF. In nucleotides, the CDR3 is TGCGCCAGCAGCCAGACAGGTACCTCCTACGAGCAGTACTTC.

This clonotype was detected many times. CDR3 region: CASPLDRYMNTEAFF. The CDR3 DNA reads TGTGCAAGTCCCCTCGACAGATACATGAACACTGAAGCTTTCTTT. V usage is TRBV12-2 and J usage is TRBJ1-1; the table's D call of TRBD1 was not tested on the DNA. TRBV12-2 is shown as a pseudogene. The CDR3 is 15 amino acids.

CDR3 DNA sequence: TGTGCCAGCAGCCATCGACAGGTCACAGATACGCAGTATTTT. It translates to CASSHRQVTDTQYF. The V and J genes are TRBV3-1 and TRBJ2-3; maybe TRBD1 (6 bases). CDR3 length: 14 amino acids. Trimming left V 3 bases short and J 2 bases short, with 9 bases between. Germline CDR1 LGHDT, CDR2 YNNKEL (reference sequence).